Included here is one T cell receptor (beta chain) sequence, with context. Original processing methods: Estimation of nucleated cell counts relied on the amplification of reference gene primers. Only in-frame clones appear in the TCRdb table, and some are missing; sequencing was by immunoSEQ multiplex PCR. D and trimming come from the DNA, and the V and J calls and clone size come from that table. The sample records some 300,000 clones, approximately 91% being singletons. This sample is drawn from a study of blood T cell repertoires in COVID-19. Study as a whole: The United States, Italy and Spain supplied acute and convalescent COVID-19 samples.

This CDR3 has 14 residues. Germline lookup yields CDR1 MGHRA and CDR2 YSYEKL. The germline V and J ends were trimmed by 0 bases and 8 bases, with 13 bases remaining between them. Grouping used clinical history reported by participants in a survey and questionnaire. The clonotype comes from a woman aged 25 to 39 who had been exposed to COVID-19. The sequenced sample was PBMCs or T cells enriched from blood (not recorded which). The rearrangement uses TRBV4-1 and TRBJ1-2, with D maybe TRBD1 (5 bases). CDR3 sequence (DNA): TGCGCCAGCAGCCAAGATAGGGGCCCAGGGGGCTACACCTTC. It specifies CASSQDRGPGGYTF.